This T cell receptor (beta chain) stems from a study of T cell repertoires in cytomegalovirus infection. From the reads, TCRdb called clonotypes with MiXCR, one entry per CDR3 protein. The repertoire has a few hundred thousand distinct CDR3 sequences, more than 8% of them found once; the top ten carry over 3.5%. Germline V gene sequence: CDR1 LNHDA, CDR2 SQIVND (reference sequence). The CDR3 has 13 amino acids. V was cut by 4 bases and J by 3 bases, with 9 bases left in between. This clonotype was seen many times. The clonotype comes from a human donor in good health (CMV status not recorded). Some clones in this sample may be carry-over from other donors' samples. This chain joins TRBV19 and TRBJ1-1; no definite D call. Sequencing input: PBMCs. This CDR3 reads CASSTLGDTEAFF. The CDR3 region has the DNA TGTGCCAGTAGTACCCTGGGAGACACTGAAGCTTTCTTT.